A single sample is the source of the 16 T cell receptor beta chains below, sequenced in a study of T cells in Graves' hyperthyroidism and ophthalmopathy. The source material, RNA transcripts, was used to amplify TCR beta CDR3 regions. The study used the HTBI primer set for a first-round RT-PCR of the TCR CDR3. TCRdb re-derived calls from the multiplex PCR reads in MiXCR, one entry per CDR3 protein. The data hold about 400,000 distinct CDR3 sequences, with roughly 13% observed a single time. The sample taken for sequencing was blood. The receptors stem from a young woman with Graves' hyperthyroidism.

This clonotype was seen repeatedly, ten times or more. The V and J genes are TRBV10-3 and TRBJ2-6; 8 bases map to TRBD1. CDR3 size: 16 residues. J was trimmed by 3 bases and V by 4 bases; bases with no gene match: 5. Germline-derived CDR1 and CDR2 are ENHRY and SYGVKD. This CDR3 is CAISAQGDGGANVLTF. CDR3 DNA: TGTGCCATCAGTGCACAGGGGGACGGTGGGGCCAACGTCCTGACTTTC.

This clonotype has a count of ten or more. Here the CDR3 DNA reads TGTGCCAGCAGCTTAAGCCCTAGCCCCGATACGCAGTATTTT. The encoded protein is CASSLSPSPDTQYF. V and J are TRBV7-3 and TRBJ2-3, with D perhaps matching TRBD2 (5 bases). Trimming shortened V by 1 base and J by 6 bases, and 11 bases separated the two germline ends. The CDR3 is made up of 14 amino acids. In germline, CDR1 is SGHTA, CDR2 FQGTGA. The whole variable domain, remainder taken from reference TRBV7-3 and TRBJ2-3, is GAGVSQTPSNKVTEKGKYVELRCDPISGHTALYWYRQSLGQGPEFLIYFQGTGAADDSGLPNDRFFAVRPEGSVSTLKIQRTERGDSAVYLCASSLSPSPDTQYFGPGTRLTVL.

The J gene is TRBJ2-7, the V gene TRBV6-5; 12 nucleotides align to TRBD2. CDR3 length: 17 amino acids. Germline CDR1 is MNHEY and CDR2 is SVGAGI. Germline trimming cut 2 bases from V and 9 bases from J; bases unmatched to any gene: 14. The CDR3 loop is CASSYGLAGGLSGGQYF. DNA of the CDR3: TGTGCCAGCAGTTACGGGCTAGCGGGGGGGCTCTCAGGGGGGCAGTACTTC.

The chain links TRBV5-1 to TRBJ2-1; 9 bases line up with TRBD2. Germline V gene lookup returns CDR1 SGHRS and CDR2 YFSETQ. V trimming: 4 bases; J trimming: 14 bases; junction bases outside the gene matches: 16. This CDR3 has 15 amino acids. The CDR3 DNA follows: TGCGCCAGCAGCAAAGGGACTAGCTCCACAACACCGGAGTTCTTC. The encoded protein is CASSKGTSSTTPEFF.

This clonotype showed up just a few times. The J gene is TRBJ2-1, the V gene TRBV24-1; 10 nucleotides match TRBD1. The V and J ends lost 7 bases and 7 bases, in that order; junction bases with no gene match: 3. Germline CDR1 and CDR2: KGHDR and SFDVKD. The CDR3 loop spans 13 amino acids. In DNA, the CDR3 is TGTGCCACCAGCGCGGACAGGGGGAATGAGCAGTTCTTC. Residues: CATSADRGNEQFF.

This clonotype came up many times. This chain uses TRBV28 with TRBJ2-5, with D unresolved. V lost 4 bases to trimming and J lost 13 bases, with 28 bases between them. CDR3 length: 16 residues. Germline V CDR1 and CDR2: MDHEN, SYDVKM. CDR3: CASSSHLPFDRQSGYF. The CDR3 nucleotides read TGTGCCAGCAGTTCGCACCTACCTTTCGACCGGCAATCTGGGTACTTC.

The count of this clonotype is one. The V and J genes are TRBV6-1 and TRBJ2-1; D might be TRBD2 (7 bases). V was pared by 6 bases and J by 7 bases, with 19 bases between. The CDR3 loop spans 15 amino acids. Germline CDR1 reads MNHNS; CDR2 reads SASEGT. CDR3 nucleotides: TGTGCCAGCAGCCCCGGGACCCGGGGGGCAAATGAGCAGTTCTTC. Residues: CASSPGTRGANEQFF.

This clonotype was detected a few times. The chain employs TRBV19 and TRBJ2-1, with 10 bases that match TRBD2. The CDR3 spans 16 residues. V lost 3 bases and J lost 4; bases outside the gene matches: 6. CDR1 is LNHDA, CDR2 SQIVND, per germline (reference sequence). CDR3 sequence (DNA): TGTGCCAGTAGTATCCTAGCGGGAGTAGCGTACAATGAGCAGTTCTTC. Translating it yields CASSILAGVAYNEQFF.

This clonotype was detected ten times or more. This chain connects TRBV11-2 to TRBJ1-2, with unresolved D. CDR1 is SGHAT, CDR2 FQNNGV, per germline. The CDR3 covers 14 residues. Between the trimmed V and J ends, which lost 3 bases and 5 bases, there was a span of 13 bases. The CDR3 bases are TGTGCCAGCAGCTTTGTAGGCAGCCCATATGGCTACACCTTC. Translated, it gives CASSFVGSPYGYTF.

This clonotype was recorded at least ten times. The V call is TRBV30, the J call TRBJ2-3, with 9 bases aligning to TRBD2. The V gene's germline CDR1 is GTSNPN and CDR2 SVGIG (reference sequence). The CDR3 covers 13 residues. J lost 6 bases, V lost 2 bases, and 3 bases had no gene match. The CDR3 bases are TGTGCCTGGAGTAATGCGGGAGGGGATACGCAGTATTTT. This encodes CAWSNAGGDTQYF.

This clonotype was recorded many times. The V gene is TRBV6-2 or TRBV6-3, the J gene TRBJ2-2; no reliable D call. CDR1 and CDR2 from the germline V gene are MNHEY and SVGEGT. The CDR3 extends over 14 amino acids. The ends were cut back, 8 bases at V and 0 bases at J, with 10 bases in the middle. CDR3: CASSAVSNTGELFF. CDR3 nucleotides: TGTGCCAGCTCGGCAGTATCGAACACCGGGGAGCTGTTTTTT.

This clonotype was observed many times. This chain uses TRBV13 with TRBJ2-1; possible D gene TRBD1, 6 bases. This CDR3 region has 14 residues. V lost 5 bases and J lost 5, with 13 bases in between. Germline V CDR1 and CDR2: PRHDT, FYEKMQ (reference sequence). CDR3 residues: CASSPRDTNNEQFF. The CDR3 nucleotides are TGTGCCAGCAGCCCCCGGGACACCAACAATGAGCAGTTCTTC.

This clonotype came up many times. The chain links TRBV20-1 to TRBJ2-1, with 7 bases aligning to TRBD2. The CDR3 consists of 14 residues. The J segment lost 6 bases and the V segment lost 7 bases, leaving 12 bases of the junction unmatched. Per the germline V gene, CDR1 is DFQATT and CDR2 is SNEGSKA (reference sequence). The CDR3 here is CSGRGTKASNEQFF. CDR3 in DNA: TGCAGTGGCCGAGGGACTAAGGCCAGCAATGAGCAGTTCTTC.

This clonotype appeared many times. The CDR3: CSARTIDRVETQYF. CDR3 coding DNA: TGCAGTGCTAGAACAATCGACAGGGTAGAGACCCAGTACTTC. This chain joins TRBV20-1 and TRBJ2-5; 7 nucleotides match TRBD1. CDR1 and CDR2 (germline): DFQATT, SNEGSKA (reference sequence). The V gene end was trimmed by 2 bases and the J gene end by 4 bases; junction bases not matched to a gene: 7. The CDR3 extends over 14 amino acids.

This clonotype was counted ten times or more. The chain carries TRBV28 and TRBJ1-1; 7 bases match TRBD1. Trimming cost V 2 bases and J 2 bases; bases outside gene matches: 5. The CDR3 length is 15 residues. Germline V gene data show CDR1 as MDHEN and CDR2 as SYDVKM. CDR3 in DNA: TGTGCCAGCAGTTTAAATACAGGGGTCAACACTGAAGCTTTCTTT. Protein: CASSLNTGVNTEAFF.

This clonotype has ten or more counts. In DNA, the CDR3 is TGTGCCTGGAGCCCGGACAGTCATAATGAAAAACTGTTTTTT. This sequence encodes CAWSPDSHNEKLFF. The chain couples TRBV30 to TRBJ1-4; the D gene is possibly TRBD1 (6 bases). The CDR3 loop spans 14 amino acids. Trimming took off 3 bases at V and 4 bases at J, with 12 bases between the two ends. The germline V gene has CDR1 GTSNPN and CDR2 SVGIG (reference sequence).